The rows below give T cell receptor beta chains drawn from one sample of a study of cytomegalovirus exposure and HLA in healthy donors. Sequencing was performed with immunoSEQ multiplex PCR; in TCRdb, only in-frame clones are kept and a portion is missing. The repertoire holds some 170,000 clones, with approximately 78% as singletons. Source material: PBMCs. These receptors all come from a human donor in good health. The CDR3 runs from the conserved cysteine through the conserved F or W. The order of the fields is clone size, J gene, D gene, CDR3 length, V gene, CDR3 DNA, CDR3 protein. A D gene is named only where the DNA matches it firmly. Clone size appears in some rows only: once, few, many, or a class for an expanded clone.

clone size: once; J gene: TRBJ1-1; D gene: -; CDR3 length: 14; V gene: TRBV9; CDR3 DNA: TGTGCCAGCAGCCCTCCGAGGCCGAACACTGAAGCTTTCTTT; CDR3 protein: CASSPPRPNTEAFF
clone size: -; J gene: TRBJ2-1; D gene: TRBD2; CDR3 length: 14; V gene: TRBV7-3; CDR3 DNA: TGTGCCAGCAGCCTACTAGCGGGGGTGGATGAGCAGTTCTTC; CDR3 protein: CASSLLAGVDEQFF
clone size: -; J gene: TRBJ2-4; D gene: -; CDR3 length: 13; V gene: TRBV11-3; CDR3 DNA: TGTGCCAGCAGCTTAAATAATAAAAACATTCAGTACTTC; CDR3 protein: CASSLNNKNIQYF
clone size: -; J gene: TRBJ2-7; D gene: -; CDR3 length: 14; V gene: TRBV6-6; CDR3 DNA: TGTGCCAGCAGTTACCTTGAGGGGGGGTACGAGCAGTACTTC; CDR3 protein: CASSYLEGGYEQYF
clone size: few; J gene: TRBJ1-5; D gene: -; CDR3 length: 16; V gene: TRBV19; CDR3 DNA: TGTGCCAGTAGTATCCAGGCCCAATATAGCAATCAGCCCCAGCATTTT; CDR3 protein: CASSIQAQYSNQPQHF
clone size: -; J gene: TRBJ2-5; D gene: TRBD2; CDR3 length: 15; V gene: TRBV7-2; CDR3 DNA: TGTGCCAGCAGCAAGACTAGCGGGGGGGCAGGGGCCCAGTACTTC; CDR3 protein: CASSKTSGGAGAQYF
clone size: few; J gene: TRBJ2-2; D gene: -; CDR3 length: 16; V gene: TRBV4-1; CDR3 DNA: TGCGCCAGCAGCCAAGACAGGGGGGCCAAGACCGGGGAGCTGTTTTTT; CDR3 protein: CASSQDRGAKTGELFF
clone size: -; J gene: TRBJ2-2; D gene: -; CDR3 length: 14; V gene: TRBV23-1; CDR3 DNA: TGCGCCAGCAGTCAAAACAGGAACACCGGGGAGCTGTTTTTT; CDR3 protein: CASSQNRNTGELFF
clone size: few; J gene: TRBJ1-5; D gene: -; CDR3 length: 14; V gene: TRBV2; CDR3 DNA: TGTGCCAGCAGTGGGGCAGGGGCTAATCAGCCCCAGCATTTT; CDR3 protein: CASSGAGANQPQHF
clone size: -; J gene: TRBJ2-7; D gene: -; CDR3 length: 10; V gene: TRBV2; CDR3 DNA: TGTGCCAGCAGTGAGGGCCGGCAGTACTTC; CDR3 protein: CASSEGRQYF
clone size: -; J gene: TRBJ1-3; D gene: -; CDR3 length: 14; V gene: TRBV6-5; CDR3 DNA: TGTGCCAGCAGTCCCGACGGGGCTGGAAACACCATATATTTT; CDR3 protein: CASSPDGAGNTIYF
clone size: -; J gene: TRBJ1-5; D gene: TRBD1; CDR3 length: 17; V gene: TRBV19; CDR3 DNA: TGTGCCAGTAGTTCCGGGACAGGGGTTTGGGGCAATCAGCCCCAGCATTTT; CDR3 protein: CASSSGTGVWGNQPQHF
clone size: -; J gene: TRBJ1-1; D gene: TRBD1; CDR3 length: 15; V gene: TRBV7-3; CDR3 DNA: TGTGCCAGCAGCCCGACAGGGGGCCCGAACACTGAAGCTTTCTTT; CDR3 protein: CASSPTGGPNTEAFF
clone size: -; J gene: TRBJ2-1; D gene: TRBD2; CDR3 length: 11; V gene: TRBV5-6; CDR3 DNA: TGTGCCAGCAGCTTTAGCGGGGCGCAGTTCTTC; CDR3 protein: CASSFSGAQFF
clone size: -; J gene: TRBJ2-3; D gene: -; CDR3 length: 14; V gene: TRBV5-1; CDR3 DNA: TGCGCCAGCAGCCACGACGAGGGCACAGATACGCAGTATTTT; CDR3 protein: CASSHDEGTDTQYF